This T cell receptor delta chain is from a study of Vδ1+ human thymocytes. Study observations and caveats: Unlike peripheral blood Vdelta1+ controls, thymic delta-chain sequences included about 20% Vdelta2 and few Vdelta3. Highly polyclonal TRG and TRD repertoires with Gaussian CDR3 length distributions appeared in thymus. Bulk repertoire data may be misinterpreted because of unexpected Vdelta2 sequences.

RNA was extracted from the cells and then reverse transcribed. Multiplex PCR used pooled V-gene forward primers and a constant-region reverse primer to amplify CDR3s. TCRdb re-called the multiplex PCR reads through CATT. This sample carries around 56,000 delta-chain clones, approximately 15% of them seen once, and the ten largest clones take 0.39%. Points on this clone: What it binds is unknown.

CDR3 length: 22 residues. Looked up from germline, CDR1 is TSWWSYY and CDR2 is QGS. V gave up 1 base and J gave up 1 base; unmatched junction bases: 22. The sorted cells were CD3+ Vdelta1+ Vdelta2- thymocytes from alphabeta-depleted thymus. Sorted Vdelta1+ thymocytes were roughly 96% to 99.6% pure. The sample was Vdelta1+ gamma-delta thymocytes from the thymus. The subset is: FACS-sorted CD3+ TCRalphabeta- TCRVdelta1+ TCRVdelta2- thymocytes. V gene TRDV1 combines with J gene TRDJ1, with TRDD2 identical over 9 bases. The clonotype comes from a girl under two years old who had congenital heart surgery. The CDR3 loop is CALGERFPSYSTGERGTDKLIF. The DNA for the CDR3 is TGTGCTCTTGGGGAACGATTTCCTTCCTACAGTACTGGGGAAAGGGGCACCGATAAACTCATCTTT.